The rows below give T cell receptor beta chains drawn from one sample of a study of cytomegalovirus exposure and HLA in healthy donors. TCRdb keeps only in-frame clones here, not all; method: immunoSEQ multiplex PCR. The sample table sets out tens of thousands of clones. Source material: PBMCs. These receptors originate from a man aged 50-59 years in good health and CMV-seronegative. Both conserved end residues are trimmed from each CDR3. Fields, in order: J gene, V gene, CDR3 protein.

>TRBJ1-1|TRBV19
ASSIRGALNTEAF
>TRBJ2-1|TRBV28
ASSPSGGAVGEQF
>TRBJ2-3|TRBV7-2
ASSFSGDTDTQY
>TRBJ1-3|TRBV4-1
ASSQDAGGNTIY
>TRBJ2-5|TRBV2
ASSDLGPREGGEETQY
>TRBJ2-1|TRBV7-7
ASSPQGGTSGYNEQF
>TRBJ2-7|TRBV6-5
ASSLRDRGEQY
>TRBJ1-1|TRBV19
ASSISAVLNTEAF
>TRBJ1-5|TRBV7-9
ASSLSGNQPQH
>TRBJ1-2|TRBV11-2
ASSPRDSNYGYT
>TRBJ1-5|TRBV30
AWALQGDQPQH
>TRBJ1-2|TRBV7-9
ASSPSGTEGRGYT